This TCR beta chain was sequenced during a study of a mutant IDH1 vaccine in newly diagnosed glioma. Turning to the study itself: Onset of vaccination occurred 4-6 weeks following radiotherapy alone, or with temozolomide cycles.

Sequencing was performed with immunoSEQ multiplex PCR; in TCRdb, only in-frame clones are kept and a portion is missing. The sample lists around 62,000 clones; around 89% were seen once. Noted time point: week 11, during vaccination. Mutant IDH1 20-mer peptide, at 300 ug, made up each vaccine dose, with topical imiquimod. Details on this clone: Its target is unknown.

Per the germline V gene, CDR1 is LNHDA and CDR2 is SQIVND (reference sequence). The J segment lost 1 base and the V segment lost 5 bases, leaving 4 bases of the junction unmatched. This CDR3 spans 16 amino acids. Notes on the study in general: Changes in the top peripheral T cell clonotypes seemingly had no bearing on pseudoprogression.

The sequencing here drew on PBMCs, taken from a glioma patient whose treatment included an IDH1 peptide vaccine. The chain has TRBV19 and TRBJ2-2; 10 bases are a match to TRBD1. The source is a man aged 40-49 years with glioma. In DNA, the CDR3 is TGTGCCAGTAGTGGGGGACAGGGGATGAACACCGGGGAGCTGTTTTTT. It is translated as CASSGGQGMNTGELFF.